This TCR beta chain is from a study of long-term antiretroviral therapy in people with HIV. Study outcomes and limitations: Gathering of blood took place between 2004 and 2017, possibly under older ART regimens.

The authors ran the immunoSEQ assay, v3.0, at survey level. The assay was immunoSEQ multiplex PCR, and TCRdb's table has in-frame clones only and misses some. Of tens of thousands of clones listed, around 85% are singletons. Trimming pared 0 bases from V and 0 bases from J, leaving 8 bases between. Germline CDR1 is SQVTM and CDR2 is ANQGSEA. The CDR3 runs to 15 residues. In the case of this clone: As yet, its antigen is unknown.

This sequence originates from a man in his thirties or forties with HIV. The sequenced sample was unsorted PBMCs, obtained 0.7 years before starting antiretroviral therapy. The rearrangement joins TRBV29-1 to TRBJ2-2; D not certain. CDR3 sequence reads: CSVEDPLTNTGELFF. The CDR3 DNA sequence: TGCAGCGTTGAAGATCCACTAACGAACACCGGGGAGCTGTTTTTT.